This T cell receptor (beta chain) comes out of a study of blood T cell repertoires in COVID-19. Study-wide background: The United States, Italy and Spain provided the acute and convalescent COVID-19 samples. Sources were T cells, B-cell-depleted T cells, or PBMCs; the material itself was cDNA or gDNA.

This clone has only one observation. In the authors' methods: Reference gene primer amplification gave estimated nucleated cell counts. Clones were read by immunoSEQ multiplex PCR, and TCRdb kept only the in-frame ones, dropping some. The V and J calls and clone size come from that table; D and trimming were worked out from the DNA. Of around 140,000 clones listed, around nine tenths are singletons. Germline trimming cut 2 bases from V and 4 bases from J; bases unmatched to any gene: 3. Germline V gene sequence: CDR1 GTSNPN, CDR2 SVGIG (reference sequence). There are 13 residues in the CDR3. The sequence came from a human donor in a cohort sampled during active COVID-19. Sequenced material: peripheral blood. The V and J genes are TRBV30 and TRBJ1-2, with 8 bases aligning to TRBD1. CDR3 sequence: CAWSIGTGYGYTF. The CDR3 nucleotides are TGTGCCTGGAGTATTGGGACAGGCTATGGCTACACCTTC.